Each of the 10 T cell receptor beta chains below was sequenced from the same sample in a study of cytomegalovirus exposure and HLA in healthy donors. The PCR was carried out with 60 Vbeta primers and 13 Jbeta primers. Using immunoSEQ multiplex PCR, the repertoire was profiled, and TCRdb retains in-frame clones only, with some absent. The repertoire table contains approximately 92,000 clones. The sample comprised PBMCs. The receptors derive from a woman in her 30s in good health and CMV-seronegative.

The V call is TRBV7-9, the J call TRBJ1-2, with unresolved D. The CDR3 has 16 amino acids. The germline CDR1 and CDR2 sequences are SEHNR and FQNEAQ (reference sequence). Trimming shortened V by 5 bases and J by 1 base, and 17 bases separated the two germline ends. The CDR3 DNA sequence: TGTGCCAGCAGCCCAGTTTGGGCAGACCATAACTATGGCTACACCTTC. It translates to CASSPVWADHNYGYTF.

This rearrangement joins TRBV6-5 to TRBJ2-5; the D gene is possibly TRBD2 (6 bases). Germline CDR1 and CDR2: MNHEY and SVGAGI. V lost 2 bases to trimming and J lost 4 bases, with 17 bases between them. CDR3 length: 16 amino acids. Here the CDR3 DNA reads TGTGCCAGCAGTTACAACGGGGGAGGAGGAGGAGAGACCCAGTACTTC. The encoded protein is CASSYNGGGGGETQYF.

V gene TRBV15 combines with J gene TRBJ1-2; no clear D gene. V lost 0 bases and J lost 8, with 16 bases in between. This CDR3 contains 15 residues. Germline V gene data show CDR1 as LNHNV and CDR2 as YYDKDF (reference sequence). CDR3 protein: CATSRELDGVDGYTF. Here the CDR3 DNA reads TGTGCCACCAGCAGAGAGCTGGACGGGGTTGACGGCTACACCTTC.

This chain links TRBV10-3 with TRBJ2-7; perhaps TRBD1 as D (6 bases). CDR1 is ENHRY and CDR2 is SYGVKD in the germline V gene. This CDR3 contains 11 residues. The ends were cut back, 9 bases at V and 3 bases at J, with 9 bases in the middle. The CDR3 DNA reads TGTGCCATTATGGACAGCTACGAGCAGTACTTC. Translated, it gives CAIMDSYEQYF.

V gene TRBV7-2 combines with J gene TRBJ1-3; the D is unclear. V lost 3 bases and J lost 0, with 6 bases in between. The CDR3 is 14 amino acids. Germline loops: CDR1 SGHTA, CDR2 FQGNSA. The chain's CDR3 is CASSFLVSGNTIYF. In nucleotides, the CDR3 is TGTGCCAGCAGCTTTTTAGTCTCTGGAAACACCATATATTTT. Based on the CDR3 plus reference TRBV7-2 and TRBJ1-3, the full variable domain is GAGVSQSPSNKVTEKGKDVELRCDPISGHTALYWYRQSLGQGLEFLIYFQGNSAPDKSGLPSDRFSAERTGGSVSTLTIQRTQQEDSAVYLCASSFLVSGNTIYFGEGSWLTVV.

The chain recombines TRBV2 with TRBJ2-2; D call uncertain. The germline CDR1 and CDR2 sequences are SNHLY and FYNNEI. The V end was cut by 2 bases, the J end by 8 bases, with 6 bases between. The CDR3 has 12 residues. The CDR3 is CASSESKGELFF. CDR3 nucleotide sequence: TGTGCCAGCAGTGAAAGCAAGGGGGAGCTGTTTTTT.

The chain is built from TRBV2 and TRBJ1-1; D unclear. Germline values: CDR1 SNHLY, CDR2 FYNNEI. V was pared by 5 bases and J by 1 base, with 5 bases between. The CDR3 sequence is 12 residues long. The CDR3 here is CASSSWNTEAFF. Here the CDR3 DNA reads TGTGCCAGCAGTTCCTGGAACACTGAAGCTTTCTTT.

The rearrangement links TRBV27 to TRBJ2-5; 8 bases fit TRBD2. This CDR3 region has 14 residues. V trimming: 7 bases; J trimming: 1 base; junction bases outside the gene matches: 5. Germline values: CDR1 MNHEY, CDR2 SMNVEV (reference sequence). CDR3 residues: CASTRTSGQETQYF. For the CDR3, the DNA is TGTGCCAGCACCCGAACTAGCGGCCAAGAGACCCAGTACTTC.

The chain carries TRBV7-9 and TRBJ1-5; 11 bases fit TRBD1. Germline CDR1 is SEHNR and CDR2 is FQNEAQ (reference sequence). J was trimmed by 0 bases and V by 7 bases; bases with no gene match: 8. This CDR3 contains 17 residues. The CDR3 DNA reads TGTGCCAGCATCGGGACAGGGGGGCCCTATAGCAATCAGCCCCAGCATTTT. This translates into CASIGTGGPYSNQPQHF.

The V gene is TRBV28, the J gene TRBJ2-3, with D maybe TRBD2 (6 bases). Germline values: CDR1 MDHEN, CDR2 SYDVKM. The CDR3 is 12 residues long. With 5 bases removed from V and 9 bases from J, the gap between germline ends came to 12 bases. CDR3 region: CASSALTRTQYF. The CDR3, as DNA: TGTGCCAGCAGTGCCCTGACTAGGACGCAGTATTTT.